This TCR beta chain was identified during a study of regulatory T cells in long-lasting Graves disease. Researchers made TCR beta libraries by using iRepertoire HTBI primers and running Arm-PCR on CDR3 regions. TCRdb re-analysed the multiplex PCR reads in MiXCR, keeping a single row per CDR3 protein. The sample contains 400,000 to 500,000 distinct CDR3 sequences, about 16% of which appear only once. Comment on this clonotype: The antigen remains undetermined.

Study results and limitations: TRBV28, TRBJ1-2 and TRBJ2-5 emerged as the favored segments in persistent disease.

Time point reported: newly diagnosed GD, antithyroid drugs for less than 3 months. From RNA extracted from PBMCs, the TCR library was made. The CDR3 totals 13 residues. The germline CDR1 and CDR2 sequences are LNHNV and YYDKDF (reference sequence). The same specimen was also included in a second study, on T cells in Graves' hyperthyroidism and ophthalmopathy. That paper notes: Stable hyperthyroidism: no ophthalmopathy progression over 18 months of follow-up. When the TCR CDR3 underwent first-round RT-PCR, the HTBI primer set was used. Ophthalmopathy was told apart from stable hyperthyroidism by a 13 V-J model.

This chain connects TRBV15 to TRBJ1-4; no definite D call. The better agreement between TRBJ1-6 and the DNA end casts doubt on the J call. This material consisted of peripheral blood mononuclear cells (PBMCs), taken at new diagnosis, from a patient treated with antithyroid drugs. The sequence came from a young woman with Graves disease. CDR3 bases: TGTGCCACCAGCAGGGAAGGAGGTTCACCCCTCCACTTT. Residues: CATSREGGSPLHF.